These 9 T cell receptor beta chains came from one sample sequenced in a study of cytomegalovirus exposure and HLA in healthy donors. The PCR had 60 Vbeta and 13 Jbeta primers. Libraries were prepared by immunoSEQ multiplex PCR; TCRdb keeps only in-frame clonotypes and omits some of them. The profile shows 150,000 to 200,000 clones, more than 75% of them singletons. The sequenced material came from PBMCs. Receptor source: a woman aged 40 to 50 in good health and CMV-seronegative.

The rearrangement uses TRBV11-2 and TRBJ1-4; D is uncertain. This CDR3 spans 15 amino acids. The V end was cut by 0 bases, the J end by 1 base, with 6 bases between. Germline CDR1 is SGHAT and CDR2 is FQNNGV. The CDR3 loop is CASSLDGRTNEKLFF. Here the CDR3 DNA reads TGTGCCAGCAGCTTAGACGGGAGAACTAATGAAAAACTGTTTTTT.

This chain joins TRBV2 and TRBJ1-2; 12 bases align to TRBD1. J was trimmed by 5 bases and V by 6 bases; bases with no gene match: 7. This CDR3 is built from 15 residues. Germline CDR1 reads SNHLY; CDR2 reads FYNNEI. CDR3: CASRTGTGGAYGYTF. DNA of the CDR3: TGTGCCAGCAGAACCGGGACAGGGGGCGCGTATGGCTACACCTTC.

This clone was recorded only once. The V call is TRBV6-5, the J call TRBJ2-7, with a weak D call TRBD1 (5 bases). Deletions cut 3 bases from V and 6 bases from J, with 12 bases between. The germline gives CDR1 MNHEY, CDR2 SVGAGI. The CDR3 has 13 residues. CDR3 sequence reads: CASSYLPGSEQYF. CDR3 nucleotides: TGTGCCAGCAGTTATCTCCCAGGGTCCGAGCAGTACTTC.

This clone has only one observation. This chain joins TRBV10-1 and TRBJ2-1, with 14 positions matching TRBD2. Germline V gene lookup returns CDR1 WNHNN and CDR2 SYGVQD (reference sequence). With 6 bases clipped from V and 9 bases from J, the junction kept 7 bases outside the gene matches. The CDR3 sequence is 15 residues long. For the CDR3, the DNA is TGCGCCAGCAGAGCGACTAGCGGGGGGGCAAGTGAGCAGTTCTTC. Translation: CASRATSGGASEQFF.

This chain connects TRBV28 to TRBJ1-5; weak D call: TRBD1 (6 bases). This CDR3 region has 16 residues. Per the germline V gene, CDR1 is MDHEN and CDR2 is SYDVKM. Trimming took off 4 bases at V and 3 bases at J, with 16 bases between the two ends. This chain's CDR3 is CASSSKGTQINQPQHF. Written as DNA, the CDR3 is TGTGCCAGCAGTTCAAAAGGGACACAGATCAATCAGCCCCAGCATTTT.

To note about this clone: A read error may account for a junction end that differs from germline. J is TRBJ2-7 and V is TRBV7-9, with D unresolved. The CDR3 is 11 residues long. CDR1 and CDR2 from the germline V gene are SEHNR and FQNEAQ (reference sequence). In nucleotides, the CDR3 is TGTTCCAGCAGCTCCGCCTACGAGCAGTACTTC. Translated: CSSSSAYEQYF.

The chain links TRBV28 to TRBJ2-7; D not resolved. CDR1 and CDR2 (germline): MDHEN, SYDVKM. The CDR3 runs 11 residues. V was clipped by 7 bases and J by 4 bases, with 8 bases between them. CDR3 residues: CASTSPYEQYF. In nucleotides, the CDR3 is TGTGCCAGCACCTCCCCGTACGAGCAGTACTTC.

J is TRBJ1-5 and V is TRBV28, with TRBD1 identical over 8 bases. The V segment lost 5 bases and the J segment 5 bases; nucleotides outside the gene matches: 8. CDR1 and CDR2 from the germline V gene are MDHEN and SYDVKM. This CDR3 region has 15 residues. CDR3 residues: CASSLPGTGHQPQHF. CDR3 coding DNA: TGTGCCAGCAGTCTACCAGGGACAGGCCATCAGCCCCAGCATTTT. The entire variable domain, with the rest obtained from reference TRBV28 and TRBJ1-5, is as follows: DVKVTQSSRYLVKRTGEKVFLECVQDMDHENMFWYRQDPGLGLRLIYFSYDVKMKEKGDIPEGYSVSREKKERFSLILESASTNQTSMYLCASSLPGTGHQPQHFGDGTRLSIL.

The rearrangement links TRBV2 to TRBJ2-3; D not resolved. Germline V gives CDR1 SNHLY, CDR2 FYNNEI. The CDR3 loop spans 12 amino acids. V was clipped by 4 bases and J by 6 bases, with 8 bases between them. CDR3 DNA sequence: TGTGCCAGCAGTGTGGCGGTGGATACGCAGTATTTT. This sequence encodes CASSVAVDTQYF.